This entry lists 10 T cell receptor beta chains sequenced from one sample in a study of blood T cell repertoires in COVID-19. Sequencing was performed with immunoSEQ multiplex PCR; in TCRdb, only in-frame clones are kept and a portion is missing. The sample shows roughly 26,000 clones, around 92% of them seen only once. The sample taken for sequencing was peripheral blood. The receptors shown here come from a human donor in a cohort sampled during active COVID-19.

This chain uses TRBV19 with TRBJ2-3; 7 nucleotides align to TRBD1. The V gene end was trimmed by 9 bases and the J gene end by 2 bases; junction bases not matched to a gene: 5. Germline V gene data show CDR1 as LNHDA and CDR2 as SQIVND (reference sequence). The CDR3 is 13 amino acids. The CDR3 coding sequence is TGTGCCAGCCAGACAGGGCCCACAGATACGCAGTATTTT. This sequence encodes CASQTGPTDTQYF.

The J gene is TRBJ2-3, the V gene TRBV5-6; a weak D match, TRBD2 (6 bases). The CDR3 runs to 15 residues. Germline V gene data show CDR1 as SGHDT and CDR2 as YYEEEE. Trimming took off 4 bases at V and 2 bases at J, with 14 bases between the two ends. The CDR3 protein is CASSPGGSITDTQYF. The DNA for the CDR3 is TGTGCCAGCAGCCCCGGGGGATCCATCACAGATACGCAGTATTTT.

This sequence joins TRBV6-1 and TRBJ2-7, with 7 bases fitting TRBD1. The V gene end was trimmed by 3 bases and the J gene end by 2 bases; junction bases not matched to a gene: 10. The CDR3 is 16 amino acids. CDR1 MNHNS and CDR2 SASEGT come from the germline V gene. DNA of the CDR3: TGTGCCAGCAGTGAGGTATCAGGGGACAGTACCTACGAGCAGTACTTC. Translating it yields CASSEVSGDSTYEQYF.

The gene calls are TRBV10-2 and TRBJ1-2, with D maybe TRBD1 (5 bases). Germline CDR1 reads WSHSY; CDR2 reads SAAADI. This CDR3 comprises 12 residues. V was cut by 8 bases and J by 7 bases, with 14 bases left in between. The CDR3 sequence: CASGEGLGGYTF. The CDR3 DNA sequence: TGCGCCAGCGGGGAGGGGCTGGGTGGCTACACCTTC.

The chain joins TRBV6-4 to TRBJ1-6, with D tentatively TRBD1 (6 bases). The V gene lost 4 bases and the J gene lost 6 bases, with 10 bases spanning the gap. CDR1 and CDR2 (germline): MRHNA, SNTAGT. This CDR3 spans 14 amino acids. CDR3 DNA: TGTGCCAGCAGTGCGGACAGCGGTAATTCACCCCTCCACTTT. Translation gives CASSADSGNSPLHF.

The gene calls are TRBV5-4 and TRBJ1-4; D not certain. The CDR3 is made up of 15 amino acids. Germline CDR1 and CDR2: SGHNT and YYREEE (reference sequence). V gave up 0 bases and J gave up 5 bases, with 11 bases separating them. CDR3 amino acids: CASSLEAGGNEKLFF. The CDR3 region has the DNA TGTGCCAGCAGCTTGGAGGCAGGTGGGAATGAAAAACTGTTTTTT.

This clone has a single count. This chain uses TRBV18 with TRBJ1-2; 10 bases line up with TRBD1. This CDR3 is built from 13 residues. The trim removed 6 bases at V and 7 bases at J, leaving 5 bases unmatched. The V gene's germline CDR1 is KGHSH and CDR2 LQKENI. The CDR3, as DNA: TGTGCCAGCTCTCGACAGGGGGCTAGTGGCTACACCTTC. This codes for CASSRQGASGYTF.

The genes are TRBV7-2 and TRBJ2-7; 7 bases are a match to TRBD2. Germline V gene sequence: CDR1 SGHTA, CDR2 FQGNSA. The ends lost 3 bases at V and 3 bases at J; junction bases unmatched: 5. The CDR3 sequence is 14 residues long. The CDR3 bases are TGTGCCAGCAGCTTGACCGGGACTAACTACGAGCAGTACTTC. The encoded protein is CASSLTGTNYEQYF.

The rearrangement uses TRBV12-5 and TRBJ1-1; no clear D. CDR1 is LGHNT, CDR2 FRNRAP, per germline. The V gene lost 7 bases and the J gene lost 4 bases, with 10 bases spanning the gap. This CDR3 contains 12 residues. CDR3 sequence (DNA): TGTGCTAGTGTCGGTAGTAGCACTGAAGCTTTCTTT. This gives the protein CASVGSSTEAFF.

The chain recombines TRBV16 with TRBJ2-7; 8 bases map to TRBD2. J was trimmed by 3 bases and V by 0 bases; bases with no gene match: 7. The CDR3 length is 16 residues. Germline assignment: CDR1 KGHSY and CDR2 FQNENV. The CDR3 DNA reads as TGTGCCAGCAGCCAATCGAGGGCCGGGGGGGGCTACGAGCAGTACGTC. Protein: CASSQSRAGGGYEQYV.